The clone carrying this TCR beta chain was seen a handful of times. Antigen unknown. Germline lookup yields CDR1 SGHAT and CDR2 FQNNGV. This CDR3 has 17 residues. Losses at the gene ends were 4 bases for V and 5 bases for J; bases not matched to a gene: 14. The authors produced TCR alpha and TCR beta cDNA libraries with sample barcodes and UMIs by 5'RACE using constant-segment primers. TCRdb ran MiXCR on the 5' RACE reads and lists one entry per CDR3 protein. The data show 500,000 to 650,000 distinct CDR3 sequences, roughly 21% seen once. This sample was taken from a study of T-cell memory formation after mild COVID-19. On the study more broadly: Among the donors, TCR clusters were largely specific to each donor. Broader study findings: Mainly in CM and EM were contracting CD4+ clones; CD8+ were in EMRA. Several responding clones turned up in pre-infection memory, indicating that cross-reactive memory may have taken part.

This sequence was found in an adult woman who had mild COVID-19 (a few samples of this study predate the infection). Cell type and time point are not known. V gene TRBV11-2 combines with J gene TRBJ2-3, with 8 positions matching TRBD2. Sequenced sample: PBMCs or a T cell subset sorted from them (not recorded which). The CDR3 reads CASSSLGLGTRGDTQYF. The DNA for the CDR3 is TGTGCCAGCAGCTCGCTCGGTTTGGGGACTAGGGGAGATACGCAGTATTTT.